The present T cell receptor beta chain was sequenced within a study of identical twins. Study results and limitations: Cross-sectional statistical analysis was relied on for the conclusions, without the same donors being followed. Cord blood beta clonotypes that were abundant carried fewer insertions, and memory repertoires showed no such trend. The authors noted that invariant MAIT and iNKT cells could partly confound zero-insertion analyses.

About this clonotype: Its antigen is still unknown.

The CDR3 extends over 15 amino acids. Germline CDR1 SEHNR, CDR2 FQNEAQ (reference sequence). Trimming removed 1 base at V and 7 bases at J, with 17 bases between. Through template switching, a universal primer site was introduced, and the cDNA contained unique molecular identifiers. TCRdb re-analysed the 5' RACE reads in MiXCR, keeping a single row per CDR3 protein. The sample lists 460,000 or so distinct CDR3 sequences, 11% to 15% seen once, with over 0.5% in the top ten. The same data also contributed to another study, on yellow fever vaccine responses in identical twins.

The chain has TRBV7-9 and TRBJ2-7, with TRBD2 as a possible D gene (5 bases). The receptor was derived from a woman between 18 and 29 years old in good health. Material: CD4+ T cells sorted from blood. The CDR3 nucleotides are TGTGCCAGCAGCTTAGGCGCGGGCGGACCCCAGGAGCAGTACTTC. The encoded protein is CASSLGAGGPQEQYF.